A selection of T cell receptor beta chains follows, all from one sample in a study of T cell changes during pregnancy in multiple sclerosis. Profiled with immunoSEQ multiplex PCR; TCRdb holds only in-frame clones, not every one. The sample holds just over 50,000 clones, around 94% seen once. Sequencing used CD4+ T cells from peripheral blood mononuclear cells, obtained in the second trimester of pregnancy. Receptors originate from a female donor with multiple sclerosis, enrolled in a pregnancy study. The CDR3 runs from the conserved cysteine through the conserved F or W. Each record gives: J gene, CDR3 length, clone size, D gene, V gene, CDR3 protein, CDR3 DNA. The D gene is left open where the match is weak. Part of the rows lack a size; the others show once, few, many or a class for expanded clones.

>TRBJ2-2|18|NA|TRBD2|TRBV9
CASSFLGLAGSNTGELFF
TGTGCCAGCAGCTTTCTTGGACTAGCGGGCTCGAACACCGGGGAGCTGTTTTTT
>TRBJ2-2|15|once|NA|TRBV18
CASSPAGIRTGELFF
TGTGCCAGCTCACCGGCGGGGATCCGCACCGGGGAGCTGTTTTTT
>TRBJ1-2|12|NA|NA|TRBV5-1
CASSLADYGYTF
TGCGCCAGCAGCTTGGCAGACTATGGCTACACCTTC
>TRBJ2-2|13|NA|NA|TRBV5-6
CASSPANTGELFF
TGTGCCAGCAGCCCCGCGAACACCGGGGAGCTGTTTTTT
>TRBJ2-7|15|NA|NA|TRBV21-1
CASSRGRGQTYEQYF
TGTGCCAGCAGCAGAGGCAGGGGCCAGACCTACGAGCAGTACTTC
>TRBJ2-1|15|NA|NA|TRBV4-3
CASSQGSGRINEQFF
TGCGCCAGCAGCCAAGGAAGCGGGCGGATCAATGAGCAGTTCTTC
>TRBJ2-3|12|NA|NA|TRBV6-5
CASSSLSHTQYF
TGTGCCAGCAGTTCGTTAAGCCATACGCAGTATTTT
>TRBJ1-2|13|NA|TRBD1|TRBV11-2
CASSLEQGIGYTF
TGTGCCAGCAGCTTAGAACAGGGGATCGGCTACACCTTC
>TRBJ2-5|15|NA|TRBD2|TRBV4-1
CASSQGGGLQETQYF
TGCGCCAGCAGCCAAGGGGGGGGATTGCAAGAGACCCAGTACTTC
>TRBJ1-2|14|NA|NA|TRBV19
CASRAGTMNYGYTF
TGTGCCAGTAGGGCCGGGACAATGAACTATGGCTACACCTTC
>TRBJ1-1|12|NA|NA|TRBV19
CASKSWTDEAFF
TGTGCCAGTAAAAGCTGGACAGATGAAGCTTTCTTT
>TRBJ1-5|11|NA|NA|TRBV6-5
CASRQGDSQHF
TGTGCCAGCAGACAGGGCGACAGTCAGCATTTT
>TRBJ2-1|15|NA|TRBD2|TRBV6-1
CASTGIAGGPNEQFF
TGTGCCAGCACCGGCATAGCGGGGGGGCCCAATGAGCAGTTCTTC
>TRBJ1-2|13|NA|NA|TRBV6-5
CASRGLPNYGYTF
TGTGCCAGTAGAGGACTTCCCAACTATGGCTACACCTTC
>TRBJ2-5|14|NA|TRBD2|TRBV6-5
CASSRTRGGETQYF
TGTGCCAGCAGTCGGACTAGAGGCGGGGAGACCCAGTACTTC
>TRBJ2-7|14|NA|NA|TRBV18
CASSPFDSSYEQYF
TGTGCCAGCTCACCCTTCGACAGTTCCTACGAGCAGTACTTC
>TRBJ2-1|15|NA|NA|TRBV7-2
CASSASRNSHNEQFF
TGTGCCAGCAGCGCAAGTCGAAACAGCCACAATGAGCAGTTCTTC
>TRBJ1-1|13|NA|TRBD1|TRBV5-4
CASSRDRVAEAFF
TGTGCCAGCAGCCGCGACAGGGTAGCTGAAGCTTTCTTT
>TRBJ2-2|15|NA|TRBD1|TRBV7-3
CASSLIQGATGELFF
TGTGCCAGCAGCTTAATTCAGGGGGCCACCGGGGAGCTGTTTTTT
>TRBJ1-3|14|NA|NA|TRBV30
CACHPPGAGNTIYF
TGTGCCTGCCACCCACCAGGGGCTGGAAACACCATATATTTT
>TRBJ1-5|14|NA|NA|TRBV5-8
CASSTGQPGQPQHF
TGTGCCAGCAGCACTGGACAGCCTGGTCAGCCCCAGCATTTT
>TRBJ1-3|13|NA|NA|TRBV29-1
CSVENTAGNTIYF
TGCAGCGTTGAAAACACAGCCGGAAACACCATATATTTT
>TRBJ2-5|13|once|NA|TRBV4-1
CASSQGQGETQYF
TGCGCCAGCAGCCAAGGGCAGGGGGAGACCCAGTACTTC
>TRBJ2-5|15|NA|TRBD1|TRBV5-6
CASSSTRQGEETQYF
TGTGCCAGCAGCTCCACGCGGCAGGGGGAAGAGACCCAGTACTTC
>TRBJ1-1|17|NA|NA|TRBV7-3
CASSPNKGGVLNTEAFF
TGTGCCAGCAGCCCTAATAAAGGGGGGGTCTTGAACACTGAAGCTTTCTTT
>TRBJ2-4|14|NA|TRBD2|TRBV7-2
CASSLMTGGDIQYF
TGTGCCAGCAGCTTAATGACGGGGGGGGACATTCAGTACTTC
>TRBJ1-1|14|once|NA|TRBV4-3
CASSQVQGKAEAFF
TGCGCCAGCAGCCAAGTCCAGGGCAAGGCTGAAGCTTTCTTT
>TRBJ1-2|15|NA|NA|TRBV7-2
CASSLTREGNYGYTF
TGTGCCAGCAGCTTAACTAGGGAGGGTAACTATGGCTACACCTTC
>TRBJ2-7|15|once|TRBD1|TRBV6-5
CASSYHRGLSYEQYF
TGTGCCAGCAGTTACCACAGGGGGCTCTCATACGAGCAGTACTTC
>TRBJ1-2|20|NA|TRBD1|TRBV19
CASRKGQSKGSRIANYGYTF
TGTGCCAGTAGGAAGGGACAGTCAAAAGGATCTAGAATAGCTAACTATGGCTACACCTTC
>TRBJ1-4|16|NA|TRBD1|TRBV19
CASSPRTGLGSEKLFF
TGTGCCAGTAGTCCGCGGACAGGGCTGGGGAGTGAAAAACTGTTTTTT
>TRBJ1-1|12|NA|NA|TRBV2
CASSLLGREAFF
TGTGCCAGCAGTCTTCTAGGTAGAGAAGCTTTCTTT
>TRBJ2-3|13|NA|NA|TRBV19
CASSAPITDTQYF
TGTGCCAGTAGTGCCCCTATTACAGATACGCAGTATTTT
>TRBJ2-2|16|NA|TRBD1|TRBV11-3
CASSLEGQGFTGELFF
TGTGCCAGCAGCTTAGAGGGACAGGGTTTCACCGGGGAGCTGTTTTTT
>TRBJ1-4|15|NA|NA|TRBV2
CASSDLEGANEKLFF
TGTGCCAGCAGTGACCTTGAGGGGGCTAATGAAAAACTGTTTTTT
>TRBJ2-5|14|once|NA|TRBV18
CASSPKDTQETQYF
TGTGCCAGCTCACCTAAGGACACCCAAGAGACCCAGTACTTC
>TRBJ1-1|14|NA|NA|TRBV27
CASSLARGDTEAFF
TGTGCCAGCAGTTTAGCCCGGGGGGACACTGAAGCTTTCTTT
>TRBJ1-6|14|NA|NA|TRBV2
CASRIQSTLSPLHF
TGTGCCAGCAGGATACAGTCTACGCTTTCACCCCTCCACTTT
>TRBJ1-2|16|NA|NA|TRBV7-2
CASSLAPGLANYGYTF
TGTGCCAGCAGCTTAGCCCCTGGCCTGGCTAACTATGGCTACACCTTC
>TRBJ2-5|17|NA|TRBD2|TRBV2
CASSEGSSGNRGETQYF
TGTGCCAGCAGTGAAGGGTCTAGCGGGAATCGTGGAGAGACCCAGTACTTC
>TRBJ2-5|14|once|NA|TRBV7-8
CASSPWTEQETQYF
TGTGCCAGCAGCCCCTGGACTGAGCAAGAGACCCAGTACTTC
>TRBJ1-2|12|NA|TRBD1|TRBV29-1
CSALTGVLGYTF
TGCAGCGCGCTGACAGGGGTGCTTGGCTACACCTTC
>TRBJ1-4|14|once|NA|TRBV5-6
CASSLREVAEKLFF
TGTGCCAGCAGCTTGCGAGAAGTAGCGGAAAAACTGTTTTTT
>TRBJ1-1|15|NA|NA|TRBV30
CAWSLPRHVNTEAFF
TGTGCCTGGAGTCTCCCCCGACATGTGAACACTGAAGCTTTCTTT
>TRBJ2-3|15|NA|TRBD2|TRBV7-9
CASSFSAGGTDTQYF
TGTGCCAGCAGCTTTTCAGCGGGGGGCACAGATACGCAGTATTTT
>TRBJ2-3|17|NA|TRBD1|TRBV7-9
CASSLGQGVSSTDTQYF
TGTGCCAGCAGCCTTGGACAGGGGGTATCTAGCACAGATACGCAGTATTTT
>TRBJ2-1|14|NA|TRBD2|TRBV6-5
CASCGGHSYNEQFF
TGTGCCTCTTGCGGGGGGCACTCCTACAATGAGCAGTTCTTC
>TRBJ1-3|14|NA|NA|TRBV5-6
CASSLWGLGNTIYF
TGTGCCAGCAGCTTGTGGGGACTCGGAAACACCATATATTTT
>TRBJ2-1|13|once|TRBD1|TRBV7-2
CASTPDRANEQFF
TGTGCCAGCACCCCGGACAGGGCCAATGAGCAGTTCTTC
>TRBJ2-4|16|NA|TRBD1|TRBV28
CASSSVGRGPVDIQYF
TGTGCCAGCAGTTCTGTGGGCAGGGGGCCAGTAGACATTCAGTACTTC
>TRBJ1-2|17|NA|NA|TRBV18
CASSPRKGEHPSNGYTF
TGTGCCAGCTCACCACGGAAGGGGGAGCACCCTTCTAATGGCTACACCTTC
>TRBJ1-3|16|NA|NA|TRBV2
CASSHPGPGEGNTIYF
TGTGCCAGCAGCCATCCAGGTCCAGGGGAAGGAAACACCATATATTTT
>TRBJ1-3|15|NA|TRBD1|TRBV6-5
CASRHRGGGGNTIYF
TGTGCCAGCAGGCACAGGGGTGGAGGTGGAAACACCATATACTTT
>TRBJ2-7|13|NA|TRBD1|TRBV7-9
CASSPGQLLRAYF
TGTGCCAGCAGCCCGGGACAGCTCCTACGAGCATACTTC